This T cell receptor (beta chain) emerged from a study of cytomegalovirus exposure and HLA in healthy donors. About the study: Previous work identified 95 million to 140 million unique TCR beta sequences from roughly 180 million T cells. Early on, a data release was issued that held tens of millions of unique TCRs from HLA-typed donors. Findings of the study overall: For presence/absence analyses, sequencing depth was assumed to be roughly uniform across donors. Usually a TCR sequence was rare, but some public TCRs were found in many donors.

In this sample, this clone turned up a few times. As yet, its antigen is unknown. Primers: 60 Vbeta forward and 13 Jbeta reverse. The protocol was immunoSEQ multiplex PCR, while the TCRdb copy is restricted to in-frame clones and leaves out a portion. Of tens of thousands of clones listed, approximately 87% are singletons. The CDR3 has 11 residues. Trimming took off 2 bases at V and 8 bases at J, with 7 bases between the two ends. Germline CDR1 is DFQATT and CDR2 is SNEGSKA (reference sequence). The sample comprised PBMCs. The rearrangement uses TRBV20-1 and TRBJ2-1, with D possibly TRBD2 on 5 matching bases. The source is a boy aged 10-17 years in good health and CMV-seronegative. DNA of the CDR3: TGCAGTGCTAGACGGGGTGATGAGCAGTTCTTC. Translating gives CSARRGDEQFF.